The 10 T cell receptor beta chains listed next were all sequenced from one sample in a study of siplizumab effects on memory and regulatory T cells. The protocol was immunoSEQ multiplex PCR, while the TCRdb copy is restricted to in-frame clones and leaves out a portion. This table holds roughly 26,000 clones, 84% found once. Material for sequencing was memory CD4+ T cells sorted from blood. The receptors were sampled from a human donor in good health.

This clone was counted a few times. The chain uses TRBV13 and TRBJ1-1; the D is unclear. CDR1 and CDR2 from the germline V gene are PRHDT and FYEKMQ (reference sequence). V lost 0 bases and J lost 5, with 10 bases in between. The CDR3 loop spans 14 amino acids. Here the CDR3 DNA reads TGTGCCAGCAGCTTAGGGGGTTTCCGGACTGAAGCTTTCTTT. This translates into CASSLGGFRTEAFF.

The sample holds one count of this clone. V is TRBV19 and J is TRBJ1-2; D remains unclear. V shed 5 bases and J shed 8 bases, with 12 bases lying between them. The germline gives CDR1 LNHDA, CDR2 SQIVND (reference sequence). The CDR3 contains 12 residues. The CDR3 region has the DNA TGTGCCAGTAGTGTCGCGCGGGAGGGCTACACCTTC. Encoded protein: CASSVAREGYTF.

This sequence joins TRBV7-9 and TRBJ2-2; D not certain. Germline V CDR1 and CDR2: SEHNR, FQNEAQ (reference sequence). V was trimmed by 1 base and J by 8 bases, leaving 11 bases between them. This CDR3 is 14 amino acids long. The CDR3 region is CASSLVGSSGELFF. The CDR3 bases are TGTGCCAGCAGCTTAGTTGGTAGCAGTGGGGAGCTGTTTTTT.

This chain connects TRBV18 to TRBJ1-5, with 7 bases fitting TRBD1. The CDR3 length is 14 residues. V gave up 4 bases and J gave up 2 bases; unmatched junction bases: 2. Germline V lookup: CDR1 KGHSH, CDR2 LQKENI. This CDR3 is CASSRGQGNQPQHF. CDR3 sequence (DNA): TGTGCCAGCTCACGCGGACAGGGCAATCAGCCCCAGCATTTT.

The chain employs TRBV9 and TRBJ1-4, with unresolved D. Trimming cost V 4 bases and J 0 bases, with 10 bases left between them. CDR3 size: 15 residues. CDR1 SGDLS and CDR2 YYNGEE come from the germline V gene. CDR3 nucleotide sequence: TGTGCCAGCAGCTCTGGTCCGGCAACTAATGAAAAACTGTTTTTT. The encoded protein is CASSSGPATNEKLFF.

The rearrangement joins TRBV10-2 to TRBJ1-5, with D uncertain. This CDR3 contains 13 residues. Per the germline V gene, CDR1 is WSHSY and CDR2 is SAAADI. V dropped 4 bases and J dropped 2 bases, with 6 bases sitting between them. As DNA, the CDR3 is TGCGCCAGCAGTGGACAAGGCAATCAGCCCCAGCATTTT. Its protein product is CASSGQGNQPQHF.

The chain carries TRBV30 and TRBJ2-5, with 9 bases lining up with TRBD2. Per germline, CDR1 GTSNPN and CDR2 SVGIG (reference sequence). The V segment lost 1 base and the J segment 4 bases; nucleotides outside the gene matches: 4. CDR3 length: 14 residues. CDR3 nucleotides: TGTGCCTGGAGTGGTAGCGGGAGAGGAGAGACCCAGTACTTC. It translates to CAWSGSGRGETQYF.

This chain joins TRBV30 and TRBJ1-2, with TRBD1 identical over 8 bases. After removal of 3 bases from V and 8 bases from J, the junction contained 5 bases not matched to a gene. This CDR3 is 12 amino acids long. CDR1 and CDR2 from the germline V gene are GTSNPN and SVGIG (reference sequence). CDR3 amino acids: CAWRGQGGGYTF. The CDR3, as DNA: TGTGCCTGGAGAGGACAGGGCGGCGGCTACACCTTC.

V is TRBV29-1 and J is TRBJ1-1; 7 bases match TRBD1. The CDR3 is made up of 14 amino acids. CDR1 and CDR2 from the germline V gene are SQVTM and ANQGSEA. After removal of 6 bases from V and 3 bases from J, the junction contained 10 bases not matched to a gene. The CDR3 DNA follows: TGCAGCGTGGCGACAGGGCCGGGGGACACTGAAGCTTTCTTT. As protein: CSVATGPGDTEAFF.

The rearrangement joins TRBV5-4 to TRBJ2-5, with D possibly being TRBD1 or TRBD2 (6 bases each). The V and J ends lost 2 bases and 4 bases respectively, with 9 bases between them. The CDR3 totals 13 residues. Germline V gene data show CDR1 as SGHNT and CDR2 as YYREEE (reference sequence). The CDR3 DNA is TGTGCCAGCAGCTTACAGGGAGGAGAGACCCAGTACTTC. Translating gives CASSLQGGETQYF.